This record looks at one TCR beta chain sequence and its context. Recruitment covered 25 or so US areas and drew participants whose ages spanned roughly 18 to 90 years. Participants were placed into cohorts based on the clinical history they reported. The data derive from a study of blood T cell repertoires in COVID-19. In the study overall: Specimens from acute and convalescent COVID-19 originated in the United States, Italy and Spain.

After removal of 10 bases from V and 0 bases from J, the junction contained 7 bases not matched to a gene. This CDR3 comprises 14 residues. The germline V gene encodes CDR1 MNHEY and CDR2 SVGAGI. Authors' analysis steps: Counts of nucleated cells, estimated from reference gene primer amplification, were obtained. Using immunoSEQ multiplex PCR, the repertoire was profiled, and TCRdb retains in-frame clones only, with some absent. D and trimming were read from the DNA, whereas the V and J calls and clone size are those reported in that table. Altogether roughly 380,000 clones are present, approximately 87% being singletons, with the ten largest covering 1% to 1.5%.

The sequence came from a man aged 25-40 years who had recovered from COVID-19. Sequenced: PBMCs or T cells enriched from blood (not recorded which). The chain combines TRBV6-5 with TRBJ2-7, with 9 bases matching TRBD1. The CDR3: CATTSGQGSYEQYF. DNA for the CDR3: TGTGCCACGACATCGGGACAGGGCTCCTACGAGCAGTACTTC.